This T cell receptor (beta chain) was profiled in a study of blood T cell repertoires in COVID-19. Overall study: Samples came from the United States, Italy and Spain, spanning acute and convalescent COVID-19.

Assay used: immunoSEQ multiplex PCR; TCRdb lists only in-frame clones, some missing. This sample yields 110,000 to 150,000 clones, of which around 83% are seen a single time; almost 8.5% belongs to the top ten. Unmatched junction bases numbered 9, after V lost 4 bases and J lost 5 bases. Germline CDR1 and CDR2: MGHDK and SYGVNS. The CDR3 runs 15 residues. The material sequenced was peripheral blood. The receptor's source is a woman aged 55-70 years with acute or convalescent COVID-19. The V and J genes are TRBV25-1 and TRBJ1-1, with 8 positions matching TRBD1. CDR3 loop: CASSAQTGDGTEAFF. As DNA, the CDR3 is TGTGCCAGCAGTGCCCAGACAGGGGATGGGACTGAAGCTTTCTTT.